The 5 T cell receptor beta chains given below trace back to one sample, sequenced in a study of blood T cell repertoires in COVID-19. The table came from immunoSEQ multiplex PCR; TCRdb's copy has only in-frame clones and leaves some out. The repertoire holds more than 150,000 clones, with around nine tenths as singletons. Sequencing used peripheral blood. Every receptor here comes from a man aged 35 to 55 with active or convalescent COVID-19.

The V gene is TRBV19, the J gene TRBJ1-2; D remains ambiguous. CDR1 and CDR2 (germline): LNHDA, SQIVND (reference sequence). Trimming removed 5 bases from V and 3 bases from J, with 16 bases in between. This CDR3 has 15 amino acids. The CDR3 loop is CASSLWGAVDYGYTF. CDR3 nucleotide sequence: TGTGCCAGTAGTTTGTGGGGAGCCGTTGACTATGGCTACACCTTC.

This chain links TRBV7-9 with TRBJ2-5, with 7 nucleotides matching TRBD2. Germline CDR1 reads SEHNR; CDR2 reads FQNEAQ (reference sequence). The trim removed 0 bases at V and 4 bases at J, leaving 2 bases unmatched. This CDR3 contains 14 residues. CDR3 amino acids: CASSLAREIETQYF. CDR3 in DNA: TGTGCCAGCAGCTTAGCGCGGGAGATAGAGACCCAGTACTTC.

V usage is TRBV9 and J usage is TRBJ1-2; weak D call: TRBD1 (5 bases). Trimming shortened V by 0 bases and J by 4 bases, and 10 bases separated the two germline ends. Germline V gene lookup returns CDR1 SGDLS and CDR2 YYNGEE. The CDR3 spans 14 residues. CDR3 in DNA: TGTGCCAGCAGCGTAGGAGCGGGGGTCTATGGCTACACCTTC. It encodes CASSVGAGVYGYTF.

This sequence joins TRBV6-2 or TRBV6-3 and TRBJ2-5; no definite D call. This CDR3 contains 13 residues. The V gene lost 3 bases and the J gene lost 1 base, with 6 bases spanning the gap. Germline-derived CDR1 and CDR2 are MNHEY and SVGEGT. CDR3 in amino acids: CASSYGSQETQYF. CDR3 sequence (DNA): TGTGCCAGCAGTTATGGCAGCCAAGAGACCCAGTACTTC.

The chain joins TRBV7-2 to TRBJ2-1; 10 bases fit TRBD2. The CDR3 has 15 amino acids. Germline trimming cut 3 bases from V and 4 bases from J; bases unmatched to any gene: 3. Germline V gene sequence: CDR1 SGHTA, CDR2 FQGNSA. CDR3 loop: CASSFSGGHYNEQFF. The DNA for the CDR3 is TGTGCCAGCAGCTTTAGCGGGGGGCATTACAATGAGCAGTTCTTC.